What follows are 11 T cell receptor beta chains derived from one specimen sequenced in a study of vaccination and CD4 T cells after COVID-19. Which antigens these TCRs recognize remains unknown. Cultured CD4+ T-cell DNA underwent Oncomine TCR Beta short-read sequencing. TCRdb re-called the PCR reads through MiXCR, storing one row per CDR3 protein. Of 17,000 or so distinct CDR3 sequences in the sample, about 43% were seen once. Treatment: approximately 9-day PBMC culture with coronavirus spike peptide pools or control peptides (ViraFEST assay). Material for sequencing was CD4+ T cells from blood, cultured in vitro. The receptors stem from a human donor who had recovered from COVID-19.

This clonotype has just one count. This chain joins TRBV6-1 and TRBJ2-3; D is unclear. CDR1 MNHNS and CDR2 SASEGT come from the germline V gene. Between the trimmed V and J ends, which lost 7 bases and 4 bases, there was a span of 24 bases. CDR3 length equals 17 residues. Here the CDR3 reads CASNQAGLGLHADTQYF. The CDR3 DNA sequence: TGTGCCAGCAACCAAGCCGGGCTTGGCCTACACGCAGATACGCAGTATTTT.

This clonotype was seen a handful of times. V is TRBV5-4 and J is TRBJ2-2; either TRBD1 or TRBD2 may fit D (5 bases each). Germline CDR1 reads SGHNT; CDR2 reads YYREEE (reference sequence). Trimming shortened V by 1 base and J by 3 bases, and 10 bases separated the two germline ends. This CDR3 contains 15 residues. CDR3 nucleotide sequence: TGTGCCAGCAGCTTGTACGGGACGTACACCGGGGAGCTGTTTTTT. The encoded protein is CASSLYGTYTGELFF.

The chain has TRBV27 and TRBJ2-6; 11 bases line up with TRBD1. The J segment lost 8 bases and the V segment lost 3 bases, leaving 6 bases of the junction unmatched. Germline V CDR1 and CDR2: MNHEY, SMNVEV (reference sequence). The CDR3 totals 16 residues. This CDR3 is CASSFGQGAAPNVLTF. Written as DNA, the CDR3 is TGTGCCAGCAGTTTCGGACAGGGGGCAGCCCCCAACGTCCTGACTTTC.

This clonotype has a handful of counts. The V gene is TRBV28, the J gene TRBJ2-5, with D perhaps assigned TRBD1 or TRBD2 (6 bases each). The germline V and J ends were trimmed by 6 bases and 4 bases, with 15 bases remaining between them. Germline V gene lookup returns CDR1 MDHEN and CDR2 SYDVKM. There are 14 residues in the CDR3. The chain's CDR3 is CASSRGLVVETQYF. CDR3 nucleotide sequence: TGTGCCAGCAGCCGGGGGCTGGTAGTAGAGACCCAGTACTTC.

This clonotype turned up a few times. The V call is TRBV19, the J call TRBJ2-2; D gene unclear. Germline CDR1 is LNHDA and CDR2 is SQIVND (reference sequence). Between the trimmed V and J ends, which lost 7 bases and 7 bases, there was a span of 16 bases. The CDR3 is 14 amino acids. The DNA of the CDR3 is TGTGCCAGTAAGAGCGTGGAGCAAATCGGGGAGCTGTTTTTT. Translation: CASKSVEQIGELFF. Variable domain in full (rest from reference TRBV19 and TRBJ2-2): DGGITQSPKYLFRKEGQNVTLSCEQNLNHDAMYWYRQDPGQGLRLIYYSQIVNDFQKGDIAEGYSVSREKKESFPLTVTSAQKNPTAFYLCASKSVEQIGELFFGEGSRLTVL.

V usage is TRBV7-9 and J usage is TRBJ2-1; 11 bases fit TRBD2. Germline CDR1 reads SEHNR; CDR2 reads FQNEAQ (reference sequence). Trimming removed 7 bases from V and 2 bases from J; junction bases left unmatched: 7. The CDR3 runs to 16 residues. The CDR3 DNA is TGTGCCAGCAACGAAAAGGGACTAGCGGCCTACAATGAGCAGTTCTTC. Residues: CASNEKGLAAYNEQFF.

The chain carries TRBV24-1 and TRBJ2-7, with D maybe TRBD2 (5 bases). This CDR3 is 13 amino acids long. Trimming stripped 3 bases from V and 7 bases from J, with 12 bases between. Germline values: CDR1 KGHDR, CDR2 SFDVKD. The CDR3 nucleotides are TGTGCCACCAGTGATCCCGGGGTTAAGGAGCAGTACTTC. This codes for CATSDPGVKEQYF.

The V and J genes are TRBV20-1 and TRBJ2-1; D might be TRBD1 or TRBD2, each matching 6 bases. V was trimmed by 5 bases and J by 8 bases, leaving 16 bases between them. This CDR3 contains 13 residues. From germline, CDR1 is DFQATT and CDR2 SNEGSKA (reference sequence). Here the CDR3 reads CSAVWGARDEQFF. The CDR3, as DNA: TGCAGTGCTGTATGGGGGGCAAGGGATGAGCAGTTCTTC.

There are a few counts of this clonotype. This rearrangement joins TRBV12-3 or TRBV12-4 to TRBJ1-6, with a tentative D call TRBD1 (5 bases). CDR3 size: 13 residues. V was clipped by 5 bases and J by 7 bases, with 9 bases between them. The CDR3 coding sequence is TGTGCCAGCAGTGCCCAGGGAAATTCACCCCTCCACTTT. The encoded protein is CASSAQGNSPLHF.

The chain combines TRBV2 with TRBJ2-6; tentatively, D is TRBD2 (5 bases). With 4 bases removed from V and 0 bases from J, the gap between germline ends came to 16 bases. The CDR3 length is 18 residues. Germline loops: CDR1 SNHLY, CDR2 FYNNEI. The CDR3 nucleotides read TGTGCCAGCAGTGTCGGACTCCTAACCTCCTCTGGGGCCAACGTCCTGACTTTC. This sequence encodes CASSVGLLTSSGANVLTF.

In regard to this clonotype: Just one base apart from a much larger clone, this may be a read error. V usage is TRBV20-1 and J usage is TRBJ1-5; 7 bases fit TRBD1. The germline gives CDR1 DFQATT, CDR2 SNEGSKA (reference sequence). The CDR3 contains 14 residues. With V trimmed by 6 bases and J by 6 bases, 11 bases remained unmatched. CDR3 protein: CSANSETGIQPQHF. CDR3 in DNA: TGCAGTGCAAACTCCGAGACAGGGATTCAGCCCCAGCATTTT.